This TCR beta chain is from a study of T cell responses to AZD1222 COVID-19 vaccine. Repertoires were generated with immunoSEQ multiplex PCR, while TCRdb's copy carries only in-frame clones and drops some. The sample holds around 180,000 clones, 80% to 90% seen once. This clone was counted a single time. V gave up 3 bases and J gave up 4 bases; unmatched junction bases: 8. Germline values: CDR1 SGHAT, CDR2 FQNNGV. The length of the CDR3 is 15 residues. The receptor comes from an adult in good health. This specimen consisted of peripheral blood, obtained on day 0 of MenACWY control vaccination. This rearrangement joins TRBV11-2 to TRBJ2-7; 8 nucleotides agree with TRBD1. CDR3 protein: CASSFSQGGTYEQYF. CDR3 in DNA: TGTGCCAGCAGCTTTTCACAGGGGGGTACTTACGAGCAGTACTTC.